Listed below are T cell receptor beta chains from one sample, sequenced in a study of CD8 T cells in ankylosing spondylitis. One entry per CDR3 protein, called by TCRdb with MiXCR from the 5' RACE reads. The sample includes 35,000 or so distinct CDR3 sequences, approximately 15% of them seen just once. The sequenced sample consisted of blood. The receptors stem from a male donor with ankylosing spondylitis or in good health (not recorded which). Both conserved end residues are part of each CDR3. Fields, in order: J gene, clone size, D gene, V gene, CDR3 DNA, CDR3 protein. A D gene is named only where the DNA matches it firmly. Some rows mark clone size as missing; the rest say once, few, many or name a class of expanded clone.

>TRBJ1-1|few|.|TRBV5-1
TGCGCCAGCAGCTTTACAGGTCAGAACACTGAAGCTTTCTTT
CASSFTGQNTEAFF
>TRBJ2-2|few|TRBD1|TRBV20-1
TGCAGTGCTAGGGGAACAGGGGTCGCCGGTGGGGAGCTGTTTTTT
CSARGTGVAGGELFF
>TRBJ2-1|many|.|TRBV12-5
TGTGCTAGTGGTCTACTCCCAGGAGGTGAGCAGTTCTTC
CASGLLPGGEQFF
>TRBJ2-1|.|TRBD2|TRBV5-1
TGCGCCAGCAGCTTGGCTTTAGCGGGACGGGGTGAGCAGTTCTTC
CASSLALAGRGEQFF
>TRBJ2-1|.|TRBD1|TRBV11-3
TGTGCCAGCAGCTCCCCGGGACAGGGGAGTGAGCAGTTCTTC
CASSSPGQGSEQFF
>TRBJ2-7|few|.|TRBV27
TGTGCCAGCAGTGAACTCAACTCCTACGAGCAGTACTTC
CASSELNSYEQYF
>TRBJ1-5|few|.|TRBV2
TGTGCCAGCAGTGCCCAGCACGGGGGTAATAATCAGCCCCAGCATTTT
CASSAQHGGNNQPQHF
>TRBJ2-5|.|TRBD2|TRBV4-3
TGCGCCAGCAGCCAAACTAGCGGGGGGGCGAAGACCCAGTACTTC
CASSQTSGGAKTQYF
>TRBJ1-4|.|.|TRBV15
TGTGCCACCAGCTCTGGACAGTCAACTAATGAAAAACTGTTTTTT
CATSSGQSTNEKLFF
>TRBJ2-1|many|.|TRBV2
TGTGCCAGCAGTGAAAAGCGTGGCGAGCAGTTCTTC
CASSEKRGEQFF
>TRBJ1-6|.|.|TRBV12-3/TRBV12-4
TGTGCCAGCAGTTTTGGATACGACTCCTATAATTCACCCCTCCACTTT
CASSFGYDSYNSPLHF
>TRBJ2-1|.|.|TRBV28
TGTGCCAGCAGTGGCTATGAGCAGTTCTTC
CASSGYEQFF
>TRBJ2-1|.|TRBD2|TRBV7-2
TGTGCCAGCAGCCTTACCAGCGGGAGCCCCAATGAGCAGTTCTTC
CASSLTSGSPNEQFF
>TRBJ2-3|.|TRBD2|TRBV24-1
TGTGCCACCAGTGATTTCGCCCTAGCGGGAGCAGATACGCAGTATTTT
CATSDFALAGADTQYF
>TRBJ2-1|.|.|TRBV29-1
TGCAGCGTTGAAGATTCTGAGTACAATGAGCAGTTCTTC
CSVEDSEYNEQFF
>TRBJ1-5|.|TRBD1|TRBV4-3
TGCGCCAGCAGCCAAGGGACAGGGGGCAATCAGCCCCAGCATTTT
CASSQGTGGNQPQHF
>TRBJ2-4|.|TRBD1|TRBV5-1
TGCGCCAGCAAACCGGGACAGGGGTCGGACATTCAGTACTTC
CASKPGQGSDIQYF
>TRBJ1-5|few|.|TRBV28
TGTGCCAGCAGTTTAAGGACAGTAGGTCAGCCCCAGCATTTT
CASSLRTVGQPQHF
>TRBJ2-1|.|TRBD2|TRBV5-1
TGCGCCAGCCTTGAGAGCGGGAGCTCCTACAATGAGCAGTTCTTC
CASLESGSSYNEQFF
>TRBJ2-3|few|.|TRBV2
TGTGCCAGCAGGGGCGGGATGAAGTCCTCCGATACGCAGTATTTT
CASRGGMKSSDTQYF
>TRBJ2-5|few|TRBD1|TRBV7-9
TGTGCCAGCAGACCAGACAGGGGGGAGACCCAGTACTTC
CASRPDRGETQYF
>TRBJ2-1|few|.|TRBV29-1
TGCAGCTCGAGAGGGGGTAGGCCTAGAGAAGGGGATGAGCAGTTCTTC
CSSRGGRPREGDEQFF